This T cell receptor (beta chain) was sequenced in a study of monozygotic twins with inflammatory bowel disease. Notes on the study in general: IBD patients carried less diverse TCRbeta repertoires (inverse Simpson) than healthy co-twins.

With regard to this clonotype: Its antigen remains unknown.

TCRdb re-called the 5' RACE reads; one entry per CDR3 protein, DNA not given. In all, the sample yields over 110,000 distinct CDR3 sequences. The sequence was collected from a human donor with ulcerative colitis or Crohn's disease, or a healthy co-twin of an affected twin (not recorded which). Source material: blood.

The CDR3 sequence is CASSQTPETQYF. This chain uses TRBV6-5 with TRBJ2-5. The CDR3 contains 12 residues. Per germline, CDR1 MNHEY and CDR2 SVGAGI.